This section outlines one T cell receptor beta chain sequence together with its context. Antigen unknown. This entry is derived from a study of beta chain features in type 1 diabetes. The study reverse transcribed the entire isolated RNA, so it sequenced expressed TCRB transcripts. TCRdb's table, derived via immunoSEQ multiplex PCR, lists solely in-frame clones and lacks some. The data contain 600,000 to 700,000 clones, around an eighth of them singletons. Central memory, naive, regulatory and stem cell-like memory CD4+ cells were sorted by CD45RO/CCR7/CD25/CD127/CD95/CD27. Germline assignment: CDR1 SEHNR and CDR2 FQNEAQ (reference sequence). CDR3 length equals 14 residues. Trimming took 4 bases from V and 0 from J, leaving 9 bases between them. General study points: Any HLA effect on TCRB rearrangement was left unresolved by small sub-analyses. Within patients, naive, central memory and Treg TCRB repertoires seemed more similar than within healthy donors. Shorter TCRB CDR3s, moderately but significantly so, were found in Type 1 diabetes patients in all four CD4+ subsets.

The TCR sequence derives from a man aged 25 to 45 with type 1 diabetes. The genes are TRBV7-9 and TRBJ2-5; D is possibly TRBD2 (5 bases). Sequenced: naive CD4+ T cells from blood. CDR3 bases: TGTGCCAGCAGCTGGGGAGAGTACCAAGAGACCCAGTACTTC. It yields the protein CASSWGEYQETQYF.